These T cell receptor beta chains were read from a single sample in a study of cytomegalovirus exposure and HLA in healthy donors. Measured with immunoSEQ multiplex PCR; TCRdb has only the in-frame clones, and not every one. The repertoire holds tens of thousands of clones, with 65% to 80% as singletons. Specimen: PBMCs. These receptors were collected from a woman aged 30 to 39 in good health and CMV-seronegative. The CDR3 runs from the conserved cysteine through the conserved F or W. A D gene is named only where the DNA matches it firmly. Clone size appears in some rows only: once, few, many, or a class for an expanded clone.

V gene: TRBV29-1; clone size: NA; J gene: TRBJ1-1; D gene: NA; CDR3 protein: CSVELSGVNTEAFF
V gene: TRBV2; clone size: NA; J gene: TRBJ1-5; D gene: NA; CDR3 protein: CASSERQSRVAPQHF
V gene: TRBV7-6; clone size: NA; J gene: TRBJ2-2; D gene: NA; CDR3 protein: CASSIFTATGNTGELFF
V gene: TRBV18; clone size: NA; J gene: TRBJ1-1; D gene: TRBD1; CDR3 protein: CASSPSDPGTGDTEAFF
V gene: TRBV2; clone size: NA; J gene: TRBJ2-2; D gene: NA; CDR3 protein: CASSEEDAGMELFF
V gene: TRBV14; clone size: once; J gene: TRBJ1-1; D gene: TRBD1; CDR3 protein: CASPGQRNTEAFF
V gene: TRBV4-3; clone size: NA; J gene: TRBJ1-1; D gene: NA; CDR3 protein: CASSQAAQTNTEAFF
V gene: TRBV30; clone size: NA; J gene: NA; D gene: NA; CDR3 protein: CAWSDLLNEQYF
V gene: TRBV7-2; clone size: NA; J gene: TRBJ2-7; D gene: TRBD1; CDR3 protein: CASSLGQGAPEEQYF
V gene: TRBV9; clone size: NA; J gene: TRBJ2-2; D gene: NA; CDR3 protein: CASSVVSSANTGELFF
V gene: TRBV6-5; clone size: NA; J gene: TRBJ1-1; D gene: NA; CDR3 protein: CATSQVMNTEAFF
V gene: TRBV2; clone size: NA; J gene: TRBJ1-2; D gene: TRBD1; CDR3 protein: CASSETGAAGFGYTF
V gene: TRBV29-1; clone size: once; J gene: TRBJ2-5; D gene: NA; CDR3 protein: CSASKDIKETQYF
V gene: TRBV4-3; clone size: NA; J gene: TRBJ2-4; D gene: NA; CDR3 protein: CASSQDRVKNIQYF
V gene: TRBV10-3; clone size: NA; J gene: TRBJ2-3; D gene: TRBD2; CDR3 protein: CAISEGLAGGPDTQYF
V gene: TRBV2; clone size: NA; J gene: TRBJ2-7; D gene: TRBD1; CDR3 protein: CASTEFGTGSYEQYF
V gene: TRBV28; clone size: NA; J gene: TRBJ1-2; D gene: TRBD1; CDR3 protein: CASTLGLRGLGGYTF
V gene: TRBV4-1; clone size: few; J gene: TRBJ2-1; D gene: NA; CDR3 protein: CASSQDRGYEQFF
V gene: TRBV5-6; clone size: NA; J gene: TRBJ1-1; D gene: NA; CDR3 protein: CASSLNPGLSTEAFF
V gene: TRBV25-1; clone size: once; J gene: TRBJ2-1; D gene: NA; CDR3 protein: CAHSDVGDNEQFF
V gene: TRBV5-6; clone size: NA; J gene: TRBJ1-2; D gene: NA; CDR3 protein: CASSLTRNPGSYTF
V gene: TRBV5-6; clone size: NA; J gene: TRBJ2-1; D gene: NA; CDR3 protein: CASSYRAGANEQFF
V gene: TRBV4-3; clone size: NA; J gene: TRBJ2-3; D gene: NA; CDR3 protein: CASSQENEGGTQYF
V gene: TRBV6-5; clone size: NA; J gene: TRBJ2-2; D gene: TRBD1; CDR3 protein: CASSSPRQGSGELFF
V gene: TRBV7-3; clone size: NA; J gene: TRBJ2-2; D gene: NA; CDR3 protein: CASSFPTGNTGELFF
V gene: TRBV5-8; clone size: few; J gene: TRBJ1-1; D gene: TRBD1; CDR3 protein: CASSFRGANTEAFF
V gene: TRBV6-5; clone size: NA; J gene: TRBJ1-1; D gene: NA; CDR3 protein: CASRDRTEKAFF
V gene: TRBV29-1; clone size: once; J gene: TRBJ2-7; D gene: TRBD2; CDR3 protein: CSVVSGGTYEQYF
V gene: TRBV7-9; clone size: few; J gene: TRBJ1-1; D gene: NA; CDR3 protein: CASSLPPRGGNTEAFF
V gene: TRBV19; clone size: NA; J gene: TRBJ1-5; D gene: NA; CDR3 protein: CASQRALNQPQHF
V gene: TRBV5-1; clone size: NA; J gene: TRBJ1-5; D gene: TRBD1; CDR3 protein: CASSLQGANQPQHF
V gene: TRBV18; clone size: NA; J gene: TRBJ2-4; D gene: TRBD2; CDR3 protein: CASSPLSGGTLRNIQYF
V gene: TRBV7-2; clone size: NA; J gene: TRBJ2-3; D gene: TRBD2; CDR3 protein: CASSLVAGYSTDTQYF
V gene: TRBV27; clone size: NA; J gene: TRBJ1-6; D gene: TRBD1; CDR3 protein: CASTDRDEYNSPLHF
V gene: TRBV2; clone size: once; J gene: TRBJ2-5; D gene: NA; CDR3 protein: CASSQLRETQYF
V gene: TRBV5-1; clone size: NA; J gene: TRBJ1-3; D gene: NA; CDR3 protein: CASSFEGENTIYF
V gene: TRBV6-5; clone size: once; J gene: TRBJ1-4; D gene: NA; CDR3 protein: CASSYAGRGYEKLFF
V gene: TRBV7-8; clone size: NA; J gene: TRBJ2-3; D gene: TRBD2; CDR3 protein: CASSFFGSGRGDTQYF
V gene: TRBV7-9; clone size: NA; J gene: TRBJ1-1; D gene: NA; CDR3 protein: CSSSWGGEAFF
V gene: TRBV5-4; clone size: NA; J gene: TRBJ2-3; D gene: NA; CDR3 protein: CASLDSQLTDTQYF
V gene: TRBV27; clone size: NA; J gene: TRBJ1-1; D gene: NA; CDR3 protein: CASSWTGNTEAFF
V gene: TRBV6-6; clone size: NA; J gene: TRBJ2-7; D gene: TRBD1; CDR3 protein: CASTRQGAGYEQYF
V gene: TRBV9; clone size: few; J gene: TRBJ1-2; D gene: NA; CDR3 protein: CASSVGENYGYTF
V gene: TRBV7-9; clone size: NA; J gene: TRBJ1-2; D gene: TRBD1; CDR3 protein: CAIWGAGGYGYTF
V gene: TRBV28; clone size: NA; J gene: TRBJ1-1; D gene: NA; CDR3 protein: CASSLSYSEAFF
V gene: TRBV7-8; clone size: NA; J gene: TRBJ1-5; D gene: TRBD1; CDR3 protein: CASSLSGQGINSNQPQHF